The 29 T cell receptor beta chains below were found in one sample sequenced in a study of regulatory T cells in long-lasting Graves disease. Time point in this sample: newly diagnosed GD, antithyroid drugs for less than 3 months. The TCR library was made from RNA extracted from PBMCs. Sequencing libraries for TCR beta were prepared with iRepertoire HTBI primers and Arm-PCR of CDR3 regions. TCRdb called the multiplex PCR reads again in MiXCR, with one record for every CDR3 protein. The sample consists of a few hundred thousand distinct CDR3 sequences, more than 15% of them appearing once. These sequences were also reported in another study, on T cells in Graves' hyperthyroidism and ophthalmopathy.

This sample comprised peripheral blood mononuclear cells (PBMCs), obtained at new diagnosis, from a patient treated with antithyroid drugs. These receptors originate from a woman in her 30s with Graves disease.

This clonotype was detected many times. This chain uses TRBV11-2 with TRBJ2-1, with D unresolved. Trimming left V 10 bases short and J 4 bases short, with 17 bases between. The CDR3 extends over 14 amino acids. Germline V lookup: CDR1 SGHAT, CDR2 FQNNGV. The CDR3 protein is CATVLENLYNEQFF. Here the CDR3 DNA reads TGTGCCACCGTTTTGGAAAACCTTTACAATGAGCAGTTCTTC.

The chain employs TRBV19 and TRBJ2-2; TRBD1 matches 7 bases. V shed 9 bases and J 5 bases; nucleotides not matched to a gene: 15. CDR1 LNHDA and CDR2 SQIVND come from the germline V gene (reference sequence). The CDR3 covers 16 residues. DNA for the CDR3: TGTGCCAGCCGAACTAGGACAGGCCGGTGGACCGGGGAGCTGTTTTTT. Residues: CASRTRTGRWTGELFF.

This clonotype was seen once. The rearrangement joins TRBV7-2 to TRBJ2-1, with 7 bases lining up with TRBD1. The CDR3 contains 14 residues. Per germline, CDR1 SGHTA and CDR2 FQGNSA. J was trimmed by 8 bases and V by 6 bases; bases with no gene match: 10. CDR3 nucleotide sequence: TGTGCCAGCAGGTTACGAGGGGGCCGGGATGAGCAGTTCTTC. Amino acids: CASRLRGGRDEQFF. Complete variable domain (other parts from reference TRBV7-2 and TRBJ2-1): GAGVSQSPSNKVTEKGKDVELRCDPISGHTALYWYRQSLGQGLEFLIYFQGNSAPDKSGLPSDRFSAERTGGSVSTLTIQRTQQEDSAVYLCASRLRGGRDEQFFGPGTRLTVL.

Notes on this clonotype: Possible read error: a much larger clone is one base away. The V gene is TRBV5-5, the J gene TRBJ2-7; 8 positions match TRBD1. CDR3 length: 17 amino acids. Germline CDR1 and CDR2: SGHKS and YYEKEE (reference sequence). The DNA for the CDR3 is TGTGCCAGCAGCTTCCTCCGACGAATGACAGGGGCCTACGAGCAGTGCTTC. Protein sequence: CASSFLRRMTGAYEQCF.

This chain links TRBV3-1 with TRBJ2-5, with 7 positions matching TRBD2. V dropped 6 bases and J dropped 6; count of bases not matched to a gene: 10. The CDR3 loop spans 14 amino acids. Germline V gives CDR1 LGHDT, CDR2 YNNKEL (reference sequence). As DNA, the CDR3 is TGTGCCAGCAGTTTATGGGAGGGCCTAAAGACCCAGTACTTC. Translation gives CASSLWEGLKTQYF.

Ten or more counts support this clonotype. V gene TRBV6-1 combines with J gene TRBJ1-4; possibly TRBD1 for D (5 bases). CDR1 is MNHNS, CDR2 SASEGT, per germline. V was trimmed by 6 bases and J by 7 bases, leaving 15 bases between them. This CDR3 is built from 14 residues. The CDR3 sequence is CASRKTDEPEKLFF. CDR3 DNA: TGTGCCAGCAGGAAGACAGACGAACCTGAAAAACTGTTTTTT.

The CDR3 is CASCSGAMRDEQFF. In DNA, the CDR3 is TGTGCCAGCTGTAGCGGGGCGATGAGGGATGAGCAGTTCTTC. The gene calls are TRBV7-2 and TRBJ2-1, with 8 bases fitting TRBD2. The V segment lost 8 bases and the J segment 8 bases; nucleotides outside the gene matches: 11. CDR3 length equals 14 residues. Germline-derived CDR1 and CDR2 are SGHTA and FQGNSA. The full variable domain, completed using reference TRBV7-2 and TRBJ2-1, is GAGVSQSPSNKVTEKGKDVELRCDPISGHTALYWYRQSLGQGLEFLIYFQGNSAPDKSGLPSDRFSAERTGGSVSTLTIQRTQQEDSAVYLCASCSGAMRDEQFFGPGTRLTVL.

This clonotype was detected ten times or more. The rearrangement links TRBV4-1 to TRBJ2-1, with TRBD1 identical over 7 bases. CDR1 MGHRA and CDR2 YSYEKL come from the germline V gene. The CDR3 spans 13 residues. The V segment lost 6 bases and the J segment 10 bases; nucleotides outside the gene matches: 9. CDR3 nucleotides: TGCGCCAGCAGTCCAGGACAGGCGTACGAGCAGTTCTTC. Its protein is CASSPGQAYEQFF.

This clonotype has ten or more counts. V usage is TRBV11-2 and J usage is TRBJ2-7; 7 bases agree with TRBD1. CDR1 is SGHAT, CDR2 FQNNGV, per germline. This CDR3 spans 13 amino acids. V lost 0 bases and J lost 4; bases outside the gene matches: 0. CDR3 DNA sequence: TGTGCCAGCAGCTTAGAACAGGGGTACGAGCAGTACTTC. Residues: CASSLEQGYEQYF.

In this sample, this clonotype turned up many times. V is TRBV6-5 and J is TRBJ2-5, with 9 positions matching TRBD2. The V segment lost 2 bases and the J segment 5 bases; nucleotides outside the gene matches: 9. The CDR3 runs to 16 residues. Looked up from germline, CDR1 is MNHEY and CDR2 is SVGAGI. The CDR3 bases are TGTGCCAGCAGTTACACCAGGCGGGGGGGCAGGGAGACCCAGTACTTC. This gives the protein CASSYTRRGGRETQYF.

This clonotype was counted at least ten times. The chain has TRBV12-3 or TRBV12-4 and TRBJ1-2, with D unclear. The CDR3 covers 13 residues. V gave up 5 bases and J gave up 2 bases, with 9 bases separating them. CDR3 in amino acids: CASSPPINYGYTF. CDR3 bases: TGTGCCAGCAGTCCACCGATAAACTATGGCTACACCTTC.

This clonotype appeared many times. This chain joins TRBV12-3 or TRBV12-4 and TRBJ1-6; no reliable D call. CDR3 length: 13 amino acids. V was shortened by 8 bases and J by 7 bases, with 12 bases between the two germline ends. This CDR3 is CASAEQLNSPLHF. CDR3 coding DNA: TGTGCCAGCGCGGAGCAGTTAAATTCACCCCTCCACTTT.

This clonotype was counted ten times or more. The chain couples TRBV5-5 to TRBJ2-5, with 10 bases aligning to TRBD1. The germline CDR1 and CDR2 sequences are SGHKS and YYEKEE (reference sequence). The CDR3 loop spans 14 amino acids. V trimming: 3 bases; J trimming: 4 bases; junction bases outside the gene matches: 3. The CDR3 region is CASSSRTGGETQYF. The CDR3 DNA follows: TGTGCCAGCAGCTCCAGGACAGGGGGAGAGACCCAGTACTTC.

This clonotype was detected many times. The chain links TRBV2 to TRBJ2-7, with D possibly matching TRBD1 (6 bases). With 1 base removed from V and 0 bases from J, the gap between germline ends came to 13 bases. The germline gives CDR1 SNHLY, CDR2 FYNNEI. This CDR3 is 16 amino acids long. The CDR3 sequence is CASSEGYRVSSYEQYF. In DNA form, the CDR3 reads TGTGCCAGCAGTGAAGGGTACAGGGTAAGCTCCTACGAGCAGTACTTC.

This clonotype was observed at least ten times. The chain uses TRBV7-9 and TRBJ1-1; tentative D call: TRBD1 (6 bases). Germline lookup yields CDR1 SEHNR and CDR2 FQNEAQ (reference sequence). This CDR3 contains 14 residues. The V end lost 5 bases, the J end lost 1 base, and 11 bases lay between the germline ends. CDR3 nucleotides: TGTGCCAGCAGCCGGGACAATTCGAACACTGAAGCTTTCTTT. It specifies CASSRDNSNTEAFF.

There are many counts of this clonotype. V is TRBV2 and J is TRBJ2-5; TRBD1 or TRBD2 may be the D gene (6 bases each). CDR3 size: 14 residues. Germline assignment: CDR1 SNHLY and CDR2 FYNNEI. V lost 8 bases and J lost 4, with 17 bases in between. In DNA, the CDR3 is TGTGCCAGCCAATGGACAGCGGGTGGAGAGACCCAGTACTTC. This codes for CASQWTAGGETQYF.

This clonotype appeared a few times. This may arise from a read error, as a much more abundant clone is one base away. The chain recombines TRBV16 with TRBJ1-5; possible D gene TRBD1, 5 bases. CDR3 length equals 15 residues. CDR1 and CDR2 from the germline V gene are KGHSY and FQNENV. Trimming took off 4 bases at V and 0 bases at J, with 10 bases between the two ends. CDR3: CASSRSGTSNQPQHF. The DNA for the CDR3 is TGTGCCAGCAGCCGCTCAGGGACTAGCAATCAGCCCCAGCATTTT.

This clonotype was recorded at least ten times. The chain joins TRBV10-3 to TRBJ1-2, with D unresolved. The CDR3 loop spans 14 amino acids. The germline V gene encodes CDR1 ENHRY and CDR2 SYGVKD. V was clipped by 0 bases and J by 8 bases, with 13 bases between them. The DNA of the CDR3 is TGTGCCATCAGTGAGTCCGAGGTCGTAGGGGGCTACACCTTC. Translated: CAISESEVVGGYTF.

Worth noting for this clonotype: This likely comes from a read error, as the CDR3 has no conserved phenylalanine or tryptophan at its end. V is TRBV12-3 or TRBV12-4 and J is TRBJ1-1, with a possible D match to TRBD1 (6 bases). The CDR3 sequence is 14 residues long. Trimming stripped 5 bases from V and 4 bases from J, with 14 bases between. CDR3 nucleotide sequence: TGTGCCAGCAGTGCGACAGGACCGATCACTGAAGCTTTCCTT. As protein: CASSATGPITEAFL.

This clonotype was observed at least ten times. The genes are TRBV5-4 and TRBJ1-1; D call uncertain. Germline V gives CDR1 SGHNT, CDR2 YYREEE (reference sequence). The V and J ends lost 1 base and 2 bases respectively, with 9 bases between them. The CDR3 is made up of 14 amino acids. The CDR3 spells CASSLPYRNTEAFF. CDR3 in DNA: TGTGCCAGCAGCTTGCCGTACAGAAACACTGAAGCTTTCTTT.

This chain joins TRBV7-6 and TRBJ1-3; TRBD1 matches at 8 bases. After removal of 5 bases from V and 3 bases from J, the junction contained 3 bases not matched to a gene. The germline CDR1 and CDR2 sequences are SGHVS and FNYEAQ. The length of the CDR3 is 14 residues. CDR3 nucleotide sequence: TGTGCCAGCAGCCTCAGGGGGCTTGGAAACACCATATATTTT. Its protein is CASSLRGLGNTIYF.

This clonotype came up many times. The chain employs TRBV5-1 and TRBJ2-5; no definite D call. CDR3 size: 13 residues. The germline V gene has CDR1 SGHRS and CDR2 YFSETQ. V was cut by 1 base and J by 4 bases, with 8 bases left in between. In DNA, the CDR3 is TGCGCCAGCAGCTTGAGGCTCGGAGAGACCCAGTACTTC. This translates into CASSLRLGETQYF.

Worth noting for this clonotype: A far more abundant clone sits one base away, making this likely a read error. V and J are TRBV3-1 and TRBJ1-2, with D possibly matching TRBD1 (6 bases). Trimming left V 6 bases short and J 8 bases short, with 19 bases between. The germline V gene has CDR1 LGHDT and CDR2 YNNKEL (reference sequence). The CDR3 runs 14 residues. CDR3: CASSLWGAGLGYTF. For the CDR3, the DNA is TGTGCCAGCAGTTTATGGGGGGCAGGGCTCGGCTACACCTTC.

This clonotype appeared a few times. The chain couples TRBV19 to TRBJ1-5; 8 bases align to TRBD1. The J segment lost 5 bases and the V segment lost 7 bases, leaving 10 bases of the junction unmatched. This CDR3 is built from 15 residues. Germline CDR1 is LNHDA and CDR2 is SQIVND (reference sequence). For the CDR3, the DNA is TGTGCCAGTACTAAGGGGACAGGAACCTATCAGCCCCAGCATTTT. It is translated as CASTKGTGTYQPQHF.

This clonotype came up many times. V gene TRBV12-5 combines with J gene TRBJ1-6; D is unclear. V lost 4 bases and J 0 bases, leaving 13 bases between the germline ends. Looked up from germline, CDR1 is LGHNT and CDR2 is FRNRAP. The CDR3 sequence is 17 residues long. For the CDR3, the DNA is TGTGCTAGTGGTTCACGGACGAGGAGCTCCTATAATTCACCCCTCCACTTT. Residues: CASGSRTRSSYNSPLHF.

This clonotype appeared a few times. This may come from a read error, since a much larger clone is one base off. V and J are TRBV29-1 and TRBJ1-1; unclear D gene. The ends were cut back, 0 bases at V and 4 bases at J, with 6 bases in the middle. CDR1 and CDR2 (germline): SQVTM, ANQGSEA. The CDR3 is 12 residues long. The CDR3 loop is CSVEDVTTEAFF. As DNA, the CDR3 is TGCAGCGTTGAAGATGTGACCACTGAAGCTTTCTTT.

The table lists this clonotype with many counts. DNA for the CDR3: TGCGCCAGCAGCGATACGGGGGGGGGTACTGAAGCTTTCTTT. It translates to CASSDTGGGTEAFF. The chain has TRBV5-1 and TRBJ1-1; the D gene is possibly TRBD1 (5 bases). The CDR3 contains 14 residues. V lost 4 bases to trimming and J lost 5 bases, with 15 bases between them. The V gene's germline CDR1 is SGHRS and CDR2 YFSETQ.

This clonotype was observed at least ten times. The rearrangement uses TRBV5-4 and TRBJ2-2; D is unresolved. V lost 0 bases to trimming and J lost 6 bases, with 15 bases between them. Germline V lookup: CDR1 SGHNT, CDR2 YYREEE (reference sequence). The CDR3 loop spans 16 amino acids. The CDR3: CASSLEGGRVAGELFF. In nucleotides, the CDR3 is TGTGCCAGCAGCTTGGAGGGCGGTAGGGTGGCCGGGGAGCTGTTTTTT.

On this clonotype: This clone may be a read error of a much larger clone one base away. The chain carries TRBV20-1 and TRBJ2-3; D possibly corresponds to TRBD1 (5 bases). Trimming cost V 6 bases and J 2 bases, with 15 bases left between them. Germline CDR1 is DFQATT and CDR2 is SNEGSKA (reference sequence). CDR3 length: 14 amino acids. DNA for the CDR3: TGCAGTGCCTCGGACATCGCCTCCACAGATACGCAGTATTTT. Protein: CSASDIASTDTQYF.